The entry below gives a single T cell receptor beta chain sequence along with its context. This entry comes from a study of blood T cell repertoires in COVID-19. Overall study: Material from acute and convalescent COVID-19 was sourced from the United States, Italy and Spain. The analysed material was cDNA or gDNA that came from T cells, B-cell-depleted T cells, or PBMCs.

Original analysis: The authors estimated nucleated cell counts from reference gene primer amplification. The repertoire was sequenced with immunoSEQ multiplex PCR; TCRdb's copy has only in-frame clones and lacks some. V and J calls and clone size are as listed in that table; D and trimming were resolved from the DNA. Seen here are under 200,000 clones, approximately 90% observed once, and the top ten hold 3.5% to 4.5%. V gave up 7 bases and J gave up 4 bases; unmatched junction bases: 4. The CDR3 is 14 amino acids. The germline V gene has CDR1 SGHNT and CDR2 YENEEA. The sample comprised peripheral blood. The V and J genes are TRBV11-3 and TRBJ2-3; 11 nucleotides match TRBD1. This clonotype was obtained from a man younger than 30 with active or convalescent COVID-19. In DNA form, the CDR3 reads TGTGCCAGCAAGGACAGGGGGCTCTCAGATACGCAGTATTTT. This codes for CASKDRGLSDTQYF. Looking up the rest from reference TRBV11-3 and TRBJ2-3 gives the full variable domain: EAGVVQSPRYKIIEKKQPVAFWCNPISGHNTLYWYLQNLGQGPELLIRYENEEAVDDSQLPKDRFSAERLKGVDSTLKIQPAELGDSAVYLCASKDRGLSDTQYFGPGTRLTVL.